This is a list of T cell receptor beta chains from one sample in a study of T cell responses to AZD1222 COVID-19 vaccine. Assay used: immunoSEQ multiplex PCR; TCRdb lists only in-frame clones, some missing. The sample contains about 200,000 clones, around 90% of which appear only once. The material was peripheral blood, obtained 28 days after the second dose of the MenACWY control vaccine. The receptor source for this set is an adult who received the MenACWY meningococcal vaccine as a control. The CDR3 runs from the conserved cysteine through the conserved F or W. A D gene is named only where the DNA matches it firmly. Clone size is not always given. Where it is, it says once, few, many or a class for expanded clones.

15,TRBJ2-5,TRBV5-5,once,TRBD1,CASSLVQGADETQYF,TGTGCCAGCAGCTTGGTTCAGGGGGCTGACGAGACCCAGTACTTC
15,TRBJ2-2,TRBV10-3,.,TRBD2,CAISAAREGRGELFF,TGTGCCATCAGTGCGGCGCGGGAGGGCCGAGGGGAGCTGTTTTTT
15,TRBJ2-5,TRBV5-4,.,TRBD2,CASSLDGLAGETQYF,TGTGCCAGCAGCTTGGACGGACTAGCAGGGGAGACCCAGTACTTC
13,TRBJ1-5,TRBV5-6,once,.,CASSYTRHQPQHF,TGTGCCAGCAGCTATACCCGTCATCAGCCCCAGCATTTT
13,TRBJ2-1,TRBV29-1,.,TRBD2,CSGRRRESNEQFF,TGCAGTGGTAGGAGGCGGGAGTCCAATGAGCAGTTCTTC
16,TRBJ2-2,TRBV25-1,.,TRBD2,CASSPPGLAGTGELFF,TGTGCCAGCAGCCCTCCGGGACTAGCGGGAACCGGGGAGCTGTTTTTT
14,TRBJ1-5,TRBV28,.,.,CASSLGADDQPQHF,TGTGCCAGCAGTTTAGGGGCGGACGACCAGCCCCAGCATTTT
15,TRBJ2-5,TRBV6-5,.,.,CASSYSRLPGETQYF,TGTGCCAGCAGTTACTCGAGGCTACCGGGGGAGACCCAGTACTTC
13,TRBJ1-5,TRBV3-1/TRBV3-2,once,.,CASSQDRSAPQHF,TGTGCCAGCAGCCAAGATAGGAGCGCGCCCCAGCATTTT
15,TRBJ2-7,TRBV7-9,.,TRBD1,CASSWSQGKYDEQYF,TGTGCCAGCAGCTGGTCACAGGGGAAGTACGACGAGCAGTACTTC
14,TRBJ2-3,TRBV4-2,.,TRBD2,CASRTSGSTDTQYF,TGTGCCAGCAGGACTAGCGGGAGCACAGATACGCAGTATTTT
15,TRBJ2-5,TRBV27,.,.,CASSLSWGRLKTQYF,TGTGCCAGCAGTTTATCGTGGGGAAGACTAAAGACCCAGTACTTC
15,TRBJ1-3,TRBV14,once,.,CASSREWVSGNTIYF,TGTGCCAGCAGCCGCGAATGGGTCTCTGGAAACACCATATATTTT
13,TRBJ1-1,TRBV29-1,.,TRBD1,CSVTPTGGSEAFF,TGCAGCGTTACCCCAACAGGGGGTAGTGAAGCTTTCTTT
14,TRBJ2-7,TRBV13,.,TRBD2,CASSLGREGYEQYF,TGTGCCAGCAGCTTAGGGCGGGAGGGTTACGAGCAGTACTTC